This T cell receptor (beta chain) was captured by sequencing in a study of monozygotic twins with inflammatory bowel disease. Germline values: CDR1 SGHVS, CDR2 FNYEAQ. This CDR3 spans 19 amino acids. UMIs incorporating a 6-nucleotide sample barcode were appended by means of template switching. TCRdb re-called the 5' RACE reads and shows each CDR3 protein once, DNA omitted. The sample holds about 200,000 distinct CDR3 sequences. The chain joins TRBV7-6 to TRBJ2-5; with no DNA, the TCRdb D assignment of TRBD2 cannot be verified. This clonotype originated in a human donor with ulcerative colitis or Crohn's disease, or a healthy co-twin of an affected twin (not recorded which). Sequencing input: blood. CDR3: CASSLALASGRALQETQYF. Full variable domain (outside the CDR3, taken from reference TRBV7-6 and TRBJ2-5): GAGVSQSPRYKVTKRGQDVALRCDPISGHVSLYWYRQALGQGPEFLTYFNYEAQQDKSGLPNDRFSAERPEGSISTLTIQRTEQRDSAMYRCASSLALASGRALQETQYFGPGTRLLVL.